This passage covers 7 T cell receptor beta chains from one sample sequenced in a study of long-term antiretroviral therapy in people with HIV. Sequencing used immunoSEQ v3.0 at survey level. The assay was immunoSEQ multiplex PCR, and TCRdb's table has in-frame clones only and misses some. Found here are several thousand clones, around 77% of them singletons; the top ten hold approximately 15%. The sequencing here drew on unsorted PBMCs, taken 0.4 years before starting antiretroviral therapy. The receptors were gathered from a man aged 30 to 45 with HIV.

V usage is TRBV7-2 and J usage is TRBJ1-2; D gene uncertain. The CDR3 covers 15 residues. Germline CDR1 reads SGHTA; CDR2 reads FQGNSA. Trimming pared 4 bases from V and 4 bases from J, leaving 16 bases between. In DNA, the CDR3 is TGTGCCAGCAGCTCCCCTGGACGGGTATTCTATGGCTACACCTTC. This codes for CASSSPGRVFYGYTF.

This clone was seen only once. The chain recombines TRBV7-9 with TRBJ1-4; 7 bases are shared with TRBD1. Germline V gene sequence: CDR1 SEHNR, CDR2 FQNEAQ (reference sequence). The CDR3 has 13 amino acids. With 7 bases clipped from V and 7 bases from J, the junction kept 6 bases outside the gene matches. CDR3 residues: CASTWGTVEKLFF. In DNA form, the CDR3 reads TGTGCCAGCACCTGGGGGACAGTTGAAAAACTGTTTTTT.

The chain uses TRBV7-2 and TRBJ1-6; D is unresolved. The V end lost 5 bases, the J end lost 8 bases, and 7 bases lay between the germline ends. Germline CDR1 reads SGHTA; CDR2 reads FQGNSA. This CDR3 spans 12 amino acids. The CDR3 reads CASSVKDSPLHF. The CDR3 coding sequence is TGTGCCAGCAGCGTAAAGGATTCACCCCTCCACTTT.

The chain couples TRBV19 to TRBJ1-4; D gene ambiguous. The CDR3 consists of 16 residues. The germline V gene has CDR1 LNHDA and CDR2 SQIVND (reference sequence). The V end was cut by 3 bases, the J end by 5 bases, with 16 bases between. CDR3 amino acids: CASSIWPPSPNEKLFF. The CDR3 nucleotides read TGTGCCAGTAGTATTTGGCCCCCATCGCCAAATGAAAAACTGTTTTTT.

The CDR3 nucleotides are TGTGCCAGCAGTTTAGGACTCGGGATCGAATACGAGCAGTACTTC. This translates into CASSLGLGIEYEQYF. The rearrangement uses TRBV28 and TRBJ2-7, with D perhaps TRBD2 (5 bases). The germline gives CDR1 MDHEN, CDR2 SYDVKM. Trimming pared 2 bases from V and 4 bases from J, leaving 15 bases between. This CDR3 comprises 15 residues.

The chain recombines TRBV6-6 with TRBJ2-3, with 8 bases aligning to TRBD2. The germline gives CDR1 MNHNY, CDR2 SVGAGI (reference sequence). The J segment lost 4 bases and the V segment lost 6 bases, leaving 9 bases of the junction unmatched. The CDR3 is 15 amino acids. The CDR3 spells CASRSMAGGSDTQYF. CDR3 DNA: TGTGCCAGCAGATCCATGGCGGGAGGTTCAGATACGCAGTATTTT.

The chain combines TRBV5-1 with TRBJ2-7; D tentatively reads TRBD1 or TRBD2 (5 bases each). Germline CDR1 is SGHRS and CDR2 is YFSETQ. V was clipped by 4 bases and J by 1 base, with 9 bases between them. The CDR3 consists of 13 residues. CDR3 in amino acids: CASSGDGSYEQYF. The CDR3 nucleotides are TGCGCCAGCAGCGGGGACGGATCCTACGAGCAGTACTTC.